This T cell receptor (beta chain) was retrieved from a study of patients and donors after allogeneic stem cell transplantation. Germline trimming cut 6 bases from V and 7 bases from J; bases unmatched to any gene: 7. The CDR3 has 14 residues. TCRdb re-derived calls from the RT-PCR reads in MiXCR, one entry per CDR3 protein. Of roughly 200,000 distinct CDR3 sequences in the sample, about 37% were seen once. The specimen sequenced was blood, either unsorted or a sorted T cell fraction (not recorded which). This TCR came from a human donor who was either an allogeneic HSCT recipient or a stem cell or donor lymphocyte infusion donor (not recorded which). It is not recorded whose cells these are; they may come from a transplant donor. The chain combines TRBV12-3 or TRBV12-4 with TRBJ1-5; 9 positions match TRBD1. The CDR3 here is CASSPTGGSQPQHF. CDR3 DNA: TGTGCCAGCAGCCCAACAGGGGGCTCACAGCCCCAGCATTTT.